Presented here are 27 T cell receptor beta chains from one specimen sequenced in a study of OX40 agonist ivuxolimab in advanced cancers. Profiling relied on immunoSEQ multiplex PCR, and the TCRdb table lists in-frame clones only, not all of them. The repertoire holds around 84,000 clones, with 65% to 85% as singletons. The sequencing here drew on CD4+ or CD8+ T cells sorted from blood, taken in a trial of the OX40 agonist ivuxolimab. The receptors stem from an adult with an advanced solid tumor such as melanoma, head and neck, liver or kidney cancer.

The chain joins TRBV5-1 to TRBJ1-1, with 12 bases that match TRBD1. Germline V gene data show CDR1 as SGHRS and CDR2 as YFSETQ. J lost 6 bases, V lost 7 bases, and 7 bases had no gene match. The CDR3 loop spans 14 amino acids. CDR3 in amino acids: CASGTGGSGSEAFF. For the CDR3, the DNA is TGCGCCAGCGGGACAGGGGGCTCGGGGTCTGAAGCTTTCTTT.

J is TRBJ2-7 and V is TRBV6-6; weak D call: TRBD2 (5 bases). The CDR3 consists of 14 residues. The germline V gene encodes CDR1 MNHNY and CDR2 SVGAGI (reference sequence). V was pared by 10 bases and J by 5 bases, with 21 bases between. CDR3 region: CATEGAWGANEQYF. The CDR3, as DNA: TGTGCCACCGAGGGCGCCTGGGGTGCGAACGAGCAGTACTTC.

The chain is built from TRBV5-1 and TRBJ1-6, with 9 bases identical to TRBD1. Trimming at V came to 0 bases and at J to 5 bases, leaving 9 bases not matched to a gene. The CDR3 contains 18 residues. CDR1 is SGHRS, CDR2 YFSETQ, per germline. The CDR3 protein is CASSLVPGQGLDNSPLHF. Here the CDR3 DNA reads TGCGCCAGCAGCTTGGTCCCGGGACAGGGATTGGATAATTCACCCCTCCACTTT.

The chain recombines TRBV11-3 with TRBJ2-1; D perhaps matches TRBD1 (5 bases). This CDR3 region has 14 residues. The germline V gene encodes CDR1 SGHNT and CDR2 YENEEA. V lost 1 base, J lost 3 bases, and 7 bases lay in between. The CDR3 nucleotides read TGTGCCAGCAGCTTAGGGGGCAGCTACAATGAGCAGTTCTTC. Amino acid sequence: CASSLGGSYNEQFF.

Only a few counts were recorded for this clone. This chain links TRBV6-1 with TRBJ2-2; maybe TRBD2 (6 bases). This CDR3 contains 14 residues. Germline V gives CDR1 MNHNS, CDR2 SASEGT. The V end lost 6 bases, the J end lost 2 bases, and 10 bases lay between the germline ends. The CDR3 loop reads CASSPGLNTGELFF. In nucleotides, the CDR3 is TGTGCCAGCAGCCCGGGACTTAACACCGGGGAGCTGTTTTTT.

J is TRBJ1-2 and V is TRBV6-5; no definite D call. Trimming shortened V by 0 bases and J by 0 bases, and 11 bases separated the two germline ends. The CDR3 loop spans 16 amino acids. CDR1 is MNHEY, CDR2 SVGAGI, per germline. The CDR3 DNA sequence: TGTGCCAGCAGTTACTCGAGCGGCCTAGCTAACTATGGCTACACCTTC. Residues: CASSYSSGLANYGYTF.

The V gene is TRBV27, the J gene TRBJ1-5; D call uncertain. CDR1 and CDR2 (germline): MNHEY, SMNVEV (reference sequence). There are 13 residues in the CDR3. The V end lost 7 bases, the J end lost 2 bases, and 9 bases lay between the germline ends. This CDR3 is CASMSGGNQPQHF. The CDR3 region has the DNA TGTGCCAGCATGTCAGGAGGCAATCAGCCCCAGCATTTT.

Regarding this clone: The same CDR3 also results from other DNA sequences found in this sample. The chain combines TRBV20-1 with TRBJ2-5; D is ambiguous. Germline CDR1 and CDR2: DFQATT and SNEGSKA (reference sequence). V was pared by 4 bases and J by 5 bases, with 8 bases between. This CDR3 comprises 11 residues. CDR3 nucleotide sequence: TGCAGTGCTACTCGGGCGGAGACCCAGTACTTC. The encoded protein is CSATRAETQYF.

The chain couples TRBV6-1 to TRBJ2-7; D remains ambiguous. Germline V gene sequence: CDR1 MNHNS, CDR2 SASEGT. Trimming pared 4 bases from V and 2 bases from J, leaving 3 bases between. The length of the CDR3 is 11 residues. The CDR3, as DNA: TGTGCCAGCAGTGTTACCTACGAGCAGTACTTC. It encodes CASSVTYEQYF.

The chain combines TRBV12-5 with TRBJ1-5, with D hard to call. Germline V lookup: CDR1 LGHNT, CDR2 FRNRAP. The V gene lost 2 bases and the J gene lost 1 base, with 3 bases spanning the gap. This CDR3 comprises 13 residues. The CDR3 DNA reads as TGTGCTAGTGGTTTGACAAGCAATCAGCCCCAGCATTTT. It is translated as CASGLTSNQPQHF. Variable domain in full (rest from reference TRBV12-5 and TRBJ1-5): DARVTQTPRHKVTEMGQEVTMRCQPILGHNTVFWYRQTMMQGLELLAYFRNRAPLDDSGMPKDRFSAEMPDATLATLKIQPSEPRDSAVYFCASGLTSNQPQHFGDGTRLSIL.

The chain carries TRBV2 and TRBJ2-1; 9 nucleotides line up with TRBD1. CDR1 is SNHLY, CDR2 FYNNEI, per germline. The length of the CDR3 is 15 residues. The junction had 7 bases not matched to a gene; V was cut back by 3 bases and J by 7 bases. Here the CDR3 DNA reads TGTGCCAGCAGTGATCCGGGACAGGGTAATAATGAGCAGTTCTTC. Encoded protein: CASSDPGQGNNEQFF.

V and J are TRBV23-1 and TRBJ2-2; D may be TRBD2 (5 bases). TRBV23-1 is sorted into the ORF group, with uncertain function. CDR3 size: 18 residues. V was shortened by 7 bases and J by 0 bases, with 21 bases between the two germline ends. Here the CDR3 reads CASTPTEESITNTGELFF. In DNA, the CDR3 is TGCGCCAGCACTCCGACGGAGGAATCGATCACGAACACCGGGGAGCTGTTTTTT.

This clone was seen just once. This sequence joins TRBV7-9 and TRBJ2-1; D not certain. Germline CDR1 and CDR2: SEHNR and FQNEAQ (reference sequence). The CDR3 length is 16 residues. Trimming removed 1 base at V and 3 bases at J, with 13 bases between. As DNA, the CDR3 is TGTGCCAGCAGCTTAGGCTTGGCGGATAACTACAATGAGCAGTTCTTC. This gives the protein CASSLGLADNYNEQFF.

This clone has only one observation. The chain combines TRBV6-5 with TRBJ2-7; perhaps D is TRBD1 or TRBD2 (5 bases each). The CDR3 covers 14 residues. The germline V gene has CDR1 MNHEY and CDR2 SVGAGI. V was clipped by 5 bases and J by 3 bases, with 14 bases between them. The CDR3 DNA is TGTGCCAGCAGTCCACGGGACCGATACTACGAGCAGTACTTC. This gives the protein CASSPRDRYYEQYF.

The CDR3 DNA reads as TGCAGCGTTGGTGGGGGAGTCCAAGAGACCCAGTACTTC. Encoded protein: CSVGGGVQETQYF. The rearrangement links TRBV29-1 to TRBJ2-5, with D perhaps TRBD1 or TRBD2 (5 bases each). This CDR3 spans 13 amino acids. From germline, CDR1 is SQVTM and CDR2 ANQGSEA. V lost 4 bases to trimming and J lost 1 base, with 10 bases between them.

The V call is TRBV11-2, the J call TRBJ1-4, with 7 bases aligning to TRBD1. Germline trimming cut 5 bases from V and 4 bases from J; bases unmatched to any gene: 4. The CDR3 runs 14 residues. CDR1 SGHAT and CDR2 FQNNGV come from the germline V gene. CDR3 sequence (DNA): TGTGCCAGCAGCCGGGGACAGAGTAATGAAAAACTGTTTTTT. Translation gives CASSRGQSNEKLFF. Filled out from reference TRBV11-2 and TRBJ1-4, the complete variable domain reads EAGVAQSPRYKIIEKRQSVAFWCNPISGHATLYWYQQILGQGPKLLIQFQNNGVVDDSQLPKDRFSAERLKGVDSTLKIQPAKLEDSAVYLCASSRGQSNEKLFFGSGTQLSVL.

The CDR3 sequence: CASSLVVTWGGNQPQHF. Here the CDR3 DNA reads TGTGCCAGCAGCCTCGTCGTGACTTGGGGGGGCAATCAGCCCCAGCATTTT. The rearrangement uses TRBV7-8 and TRBJ1-5; possible D gene TRBD1, 5 bases. Trimming pared 5 bases from V and 2 bases from J, leaving 19 bases between. The V gene's germline CDR1 is SGHVS and CDR2 FQNEAQ. The CDR3 is 17 residues long.

CDR3 amino acids: CASSQEGYTQYF. The CDR3, as DNA: TGCGCCAGCAGCCAAGAGGGATATACGCAGTATTTT. V gene TRBV4-3 combines with J gene TRBJ2-3; D is undetermined. The CDR3 totals 12 residues. Trimming left V 0 bases short and J 7 bases short, with 5 bases between. Germline V gene lookup returns CDR1 LGHNA and CDR2 YSLEER.

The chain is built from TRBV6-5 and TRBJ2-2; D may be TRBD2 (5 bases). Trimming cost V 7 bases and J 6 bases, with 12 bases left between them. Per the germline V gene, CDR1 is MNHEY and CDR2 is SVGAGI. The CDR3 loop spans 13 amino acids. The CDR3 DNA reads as TGTGCCAGCAAACGGGATCGGGCCGGGGAGCTGTTTTTT. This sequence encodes CASKRDRAGELFF.

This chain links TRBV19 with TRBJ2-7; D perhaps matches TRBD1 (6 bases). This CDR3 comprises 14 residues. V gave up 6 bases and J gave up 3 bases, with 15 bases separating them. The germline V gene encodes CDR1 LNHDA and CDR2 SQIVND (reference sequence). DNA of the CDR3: TGTGCCAGTAGACGAACAGGACAGAACTACGAGCAGTACTTC. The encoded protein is CASRRTGQNYEQYF.

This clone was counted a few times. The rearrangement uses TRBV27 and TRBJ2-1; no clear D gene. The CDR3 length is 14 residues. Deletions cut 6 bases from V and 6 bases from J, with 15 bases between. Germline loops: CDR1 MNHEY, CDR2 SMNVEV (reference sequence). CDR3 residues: CASRFRLNSNEQFF. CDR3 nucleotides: TGTGCCAGCAGATTTCGACTTAACAGCAATGAGCAGTTCTTC.

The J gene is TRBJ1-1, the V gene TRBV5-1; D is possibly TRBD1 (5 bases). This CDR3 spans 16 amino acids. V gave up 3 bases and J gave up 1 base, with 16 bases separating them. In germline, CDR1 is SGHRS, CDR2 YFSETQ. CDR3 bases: TGCGCCAGCAGCTCTCAGTTGACAGCGACGAACACTGAAGCTTTCTTT. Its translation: CASSSQLTATNTEAFF.

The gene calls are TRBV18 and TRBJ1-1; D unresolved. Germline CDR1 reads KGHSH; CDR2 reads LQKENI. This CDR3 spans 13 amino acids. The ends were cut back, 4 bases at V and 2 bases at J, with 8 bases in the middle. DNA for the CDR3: TGTGCCAGCTCACAAGGCCCCAACACTGAAGCTTTCTTT. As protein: CASSQGPNTEAFF.

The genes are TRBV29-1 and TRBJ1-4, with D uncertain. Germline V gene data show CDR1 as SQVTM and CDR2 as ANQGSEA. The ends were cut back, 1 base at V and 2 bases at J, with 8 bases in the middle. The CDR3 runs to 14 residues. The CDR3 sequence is CSVEGGRTNEKLFF. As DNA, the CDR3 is TGCAGCGTTGAAGGAGGACGGACTAATGAAAAACTGTTTTTT.

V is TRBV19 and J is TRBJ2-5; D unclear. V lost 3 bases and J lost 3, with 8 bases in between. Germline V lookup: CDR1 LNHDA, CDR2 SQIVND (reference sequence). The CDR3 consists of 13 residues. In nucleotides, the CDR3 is TGTGCCAGTAGTATCCTAGACAAAGAGACCCAGTACTTC. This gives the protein CASSILDKETQYF.

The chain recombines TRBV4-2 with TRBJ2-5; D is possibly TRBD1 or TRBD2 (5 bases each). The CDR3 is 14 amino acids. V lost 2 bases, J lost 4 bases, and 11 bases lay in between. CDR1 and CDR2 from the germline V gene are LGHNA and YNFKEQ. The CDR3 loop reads CASSQNQGPETQYF. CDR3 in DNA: TGTGCCAGCAGCCAAAACCAGGGACCAGAGACCCAGTACTTC.

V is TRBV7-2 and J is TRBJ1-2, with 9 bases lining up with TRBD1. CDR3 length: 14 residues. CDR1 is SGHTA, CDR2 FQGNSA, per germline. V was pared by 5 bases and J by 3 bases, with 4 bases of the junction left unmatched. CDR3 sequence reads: CASSRTGADYGYTF. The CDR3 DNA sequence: TGTGCCAGCAGCCGGACAGGGGCTGACTATGGCTACACCTTC.